One sample yielded the 23 T cell receptor beta chains listed below, sequenced in a study of neurological immune-mediated disorders. One entry per CDR3 protein, called by TCRdb with MiXCR from the 5' RACE reads. The data hold some 60,000 distinct CDR3 sequences, with around 3.8% observed a single time. Sequencing was performed on PBMCs. All receptors derive from a woman aged 45-60 years with multiple sclerosis.

This clonotype was seen at least ten times. This chain connects TRBV7-2 to TRBJ2-1; D perhaps matches TRBD2 (5 bases). The germline gives CDR1 SGHTA, CDR2 FQGNSA. The CDR3 extends over 16 amino acids. V was pared by 2 bases and J by 1 base, with 12 bases between. CDR3 sequence reads: CASSLSWTQSYNEQFF. The CDR3 DNA follows: TGTGCCAGCAGCTTATCGTGGACTCAATCCTACAATGAGCAGTTCTTC.

Many counts were recorded for this clonotype. Written as DNA, the CDR3 is TGTGCCAGCAGCAAACAAACAGGGGGACAAGAGACCCAGTACTTC. Translated: CASSKQTGGQETQYF. The rearrangement joins TRBV6-2 or TRBV6-3 to TRBJ2-5; 8 nucleotides align to TRBD1. This CDR3 contains 15 residues. The V segment lost 6 bases and the J segment 2 bases; nucleotides outside the gene matches: 8. CDR1 and CDR2 (germline): MNHEY, SVGEGT.

This clonotype was detected ten times or more. The genes are TRBV6-2 or TRBV6-3 and TRBJ2-7; D not certain. The CDR3 is 18 amino acids. Germline V lookup: CDR1 MNHEY, CDR2 SVGEGT. V dropped 2 bases and J dropped 4 bases, with 24 bases sitting between them. In nucleotides, the CDR3 is TGTGCCAGCAGTTACCCCCTTGGGGAACAGTTGAGGACGTACGAGCAGTACTTC. This translates into CASSYPLGEQLRTYEQYF.

This clonotype was seen many times. V usage is TRBV29-1 and J usage is TRBJ1-4; the D is unclear. Germline loops: CDR1 SQVTM, CDR2 ANQGSEA. This CDR3 contains 13 residues. V lost 4 bases and J lost 10, with 16 bases in between. The CDR3 DNA reads TGCAGCGTTGGGGCGGGAGGTGCGGGAAAACTGTTTTTT. Translating it yields CSVGAGGAGKLFF.

This clonotype was counted many times. The CDR3 loop reads CATSTNSGNTIYF. Written as DNA, the CDR3 is TGTGCCACCAGCACCAACTCTGGAAACACCATATATTTT. The chain joins TRBV15 to TRBJ1-3; D gene unclear. The germline CDR1 and CDR2 sequences are LNHNV and YYDKDF (reference sequence). V was trimmed by 4 bases and J by 0 bases, leaving 4 bases between them. The CDR3 covers 13 residues. Complete variable domain (other parts from reference TRBV15 and TRBJ1-3): DAMVIQNPRYQVTQFGKPVTLSCSQTLNHNVMYWYQQKSSQAPKLLFHYYDKDFNNEADTPDNFQSRRPNTSFCFLDIRSPGLGDTAMYLCATSTNSGNTIYFGEGSWLTVV.

This clonotype showed up many times. The gene calls are TRBV20-1 and TRBJ2-2; 14 nucleotides agree with TRBD2. The germline CDR1 and CDR2 sequences are DFQATT and SNEGSKA (reference sequence). CDR3 length equals 17 residues. The V segment lost 1 base and the J segment 0 bases; nucleotides outside the gene matches: 1. The DNA of the CDR3 is TGCAGTGCTAGAGTGGGACTAGCGGGAGCGAACACCGGGGAGCTGTTTTTT. Encoded protein: CSARVGLAGANTGELFF.

Ten or more counts support this clonotype. In nucleotides, the CDR3 is TGCAGCATAAAGGAAGATAATAGCAATCAGCCCCAGCATTTT. Its protein product is CSIKEDNSNQPQHF. This chain links TRBV29-1 with TRBJ1-5; no firm D call. The V gene lost 8 bases and the J gene lost 0 bases, with 14 bases spanning the gap. CDR3 length: 14 residues. Germline V gene data show CDR1 as SQVTM and CDR2 as ANQGSEA.

At least ten counts were recorded for this clonotype. The CDR3 is CSALGEADTEAFF. As DNA, the CDR3 is TGCAGTGCCCTGGGGGAAGCGGACACTGAAGCTTTCTTT. This chain joins TRBV20-1 and TRBJ1-1, with a possible D match to TRBD1 (5 bases). The CDR3 loop spans 13 amino acids. The germline CDR1 and CDR2 sequences are DFQATT and SNEGSKA (reference sequence). The ends were cut back, 6 bases at V and 3 bases at J, with 14 bases in the middle.

Here the CDR3 DNA reads TGCAGTGCTAGAGAGAGACAGGGTACTCGCGATGAGCAGTTCTTC. Its translation: CSARERQGTRDEQFF. The chain uses TRBV20-1 and TRBJ2-1, with 7 bases that match TRBD1. V lost 0 bases, J lost 8 bases, and 10 bases stayed unmatched. Germline V gives CDR1 DFQATT, CDR2 SNEGSKA (reference sequence). The CDR3 sequence is 15 residues long.

This clonotype was picked up many times. The genes are TRBV9 and TRBJ2-1; TRBD2 agrees at 11 bases. V dropped 0 bases and J dropped 2; count of bases not matched to a gene: 7. The CDR3 has 18 residues. From germline, CDR1 is SGDLS and CDR2 YYNGEE. CDR3 residues: CASSVGLAGGAPYNEQFF. CDR3 nucleotide sequence: TGTGCCAGCAGCGTAGGGCTAGCGGGAGGCGCCCCCTACAATGAGCAGTTCTTC.

This clonotype was counted ten times or more. The V and J genes are TRBV4-3 and TRBJ2-3; D remains unclear. The germline V and J ends were trimmed by 0 bases and 0 bases, with 10 bases remaining between them. Per the germline V gene, CDR1 is LGHNA and CDR2 is YSLEER. CDR3 size: 16 residues. CDR3 in amino acids: CASSQDSTGSTDTQYF. The CDR3 nucleotides are TGCGCCAGCAGCCAAGACTCAACGGGTAGCACAGATACGCAGTATTTT.

This clonotype was counted many times. The chain employs TRBV20-1 and TRBJ1-1; D gene unclear. CDR1 is DFQATT, CDR2 SNEGSKA, per germline (reference sequence). The V gene lost 4 bases and the J gene lost 4 bases, with 7 bases spanning the gap. This CDR3 is 11 amino acids long. The CDR3 sequence: CSATTSTEAFF. DNA for the CDR3: TGCAGTGCTACGACGAGCACTGAAGCTTTCTTT.

This clonotype showed up many times. The V call is TRBV12-3 or TRBV12-4, the J call TRBJ2-5, with TRBD2 matching 7 bases. The CDR3 contains 13 residues. Trimming took 3 bases from V and 7 from J; bases not matched to a gene: 5. The CDR3 loop is CASSLGGRWTQYF. The CDR3 region has the DNA TGTGCCAGCAGTTTGGGCGGGAGATGGACCCAGTACTTC.

Many counts were recorded for this clonotype. V and J are TRBV9 and TRBJ2-7; 12 bases agree with TRBD2. This CDR3 contains 15 residues. CDR1 SGDLS and CDR2 YYNGEE come from the germline V gene. J gave up 1 base and V 3 bases, and 2 bases lay outside the gene matches. CDR3 sequence reads: CASSEGLAGSYEQYF. In DNA, the CDR3 is TGTGCCAGCAGCGAGGGACTAGCGGGTTCCTACGAGCAGTACTTC.

The sample holds many counts of this clonotype. V is TRBV12-3 or TRBV12-4 and J is TRBJ1-2, with 7 bases matching TRBD1. Trimming removed 3 bases from V and 8 bases from J; junction bases left unmatched: 6. This CDR3 has 13 amino acids. CDR3 in amino acids: CASSLTGISGYTF. CDR3 DNA sequence: TGTGCCAGCAGTTTGACAGGGATTTCAGGCTACACCTTC.

This clonotype was observed at least ten times. V usage is TRBV21-1 and J usage is TRBJ2-4; the table's D call, TRBD1, was not checked against the DNA. TRBV21-1 is noted as a pseudogene. The CDR3 is made up of 16 amino acids. CDR3 in DNA: TGTGCCAGCAGCACCCGACAGGTCGTGGACAAAAACATTCAGTACTTC. Amino acids: CASSTRQVVDKNIQYF.

This chain uses TRBV4-3 with TRBJ1-3, with 8 bases matching TRBD1. V shed 3 bases and J 3 bases; nucleotides not matched to a gene: 4. Germline V lookup: CDR1 LGHNA, CDR2 YSLEER. The CDR3 covers 15 residues. CDR3 in amino acids: CASSQVTGGGNTIYF. In DNA form, the CDR3 reads TGCGCCAGCAGCCAGGTTACAGGGGGTGGAAACACCATATATTTT.

This clonotype was counted many times. The chain links TRBV20-1 to TRBJ2-7; D is perhaps TRBD2 (5 bases). The CDR3 has 16 amino acids. Trimming shortened V by 5 bases and J by 7 bases, and 27 bases separated the two germline ends. The germline gives CDR1 DFQATT, CDR2 SNEGSKA (reference sequence). The CDR3 DNA is TGCAGTGCTTCCCTACCCCTACTAGATCCCTTTAGGGAGCAGTACTTC. The encoded protein is CSASLPLLDPFREQYF.

Many counts were recorded for this clonotype. The CDR3 here is CASRVTSGSLSVEYF. CDR3 DNA: TGTGCCAGCAGAGTGACTAGCGGGTCCCTTAGCGTGGAGTACTTC. The rearrangement links TRBV12-3 or TRBV12-4 to TRBJ2-7; 10 bases match TRBD2. The trim removed 6 bases at V and 11 bases at J, leaving 16 bases unmatched. This CDR3 has 15 amino acids.

This clonotype was found many times. The rearrangement uses TRBV7-9 and TRBJ1-1, with D hard to call. CDR1 is SEHNR, CDR2 FQNEAQ, per germline (reference sequence). Deletions cut 5 bases from V and 4 bases from J, with 5 bases between. The CDR3 consists of 11 residues. CDR3 sequence: CASSQPTEAFF. In nucleotides, the CDR3 is TGTGCCAGCAGCCAACCCACTGAAGCTTTCTTT.

This clonotype has ten or more counts. CDR3 nucleotide sequence: TGCAGTGCCGACCCCCCTCTGGCCAGGTCGGGCCATGAGCAGTTCTTC. It codes for CSADPPLARSGHEQFF. The chain couples TRBV20-1 to TRBJ2-1, with D uncertain. V shed 6 bases and J shed 8 bases, with 26 bases lying between them. The CDR3 loop spans 16 amino acids. Germline CDR1 is DFQATT and CDR2 is SNEGSKA (reference sequence).

On this clonotype itself: Being one base from a much bigger clone, this may be a read error. The genes are TRBV11-2 and TRBJ1-6; possible D gene TRBD1, 5 bases. Germline-derived CDR1 and CDR2 are SGHAT and FQNNGV. This CDR3 has 14 amino acids. CDR3 sequence: CASSLGTPNLPLHF. Here the CDR3 DNA reads TGTGCCAGCAGCCTAGGGACTCCTAATTTACCCCTCCACTTT.

This clonotype was seen ten or more times. V gene TRBV12-3 or TRBV12-4 combines with J gene TRBJ1-5; TRBD1 agrees at 8 bases. Losses at the gene ends were 4 bases for V and 3 bases for J; bases not matched to a gene: 5. The CDR3 has 15 residues. CDR3: CASSSTGVPNQPQHF. In nucleotides, the CDR3 is TGTGCCAGCAGTTCGACAGGGGTCCCCAATCAGCCCCAGCATTTT.